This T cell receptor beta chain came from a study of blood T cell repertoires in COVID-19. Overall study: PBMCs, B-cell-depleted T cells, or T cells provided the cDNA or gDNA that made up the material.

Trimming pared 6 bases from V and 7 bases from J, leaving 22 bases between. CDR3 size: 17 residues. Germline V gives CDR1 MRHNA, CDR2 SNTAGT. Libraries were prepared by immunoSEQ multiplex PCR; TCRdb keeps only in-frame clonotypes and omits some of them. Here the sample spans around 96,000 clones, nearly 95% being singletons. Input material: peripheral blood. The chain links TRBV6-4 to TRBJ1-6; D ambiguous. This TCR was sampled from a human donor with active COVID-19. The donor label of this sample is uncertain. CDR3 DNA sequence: TGTGCCAGCAGGCGAGGTGGATCTGCCGATAGAAATTCACCCCTCCACTTT. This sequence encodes CASRRGGSADRNSPLHF.